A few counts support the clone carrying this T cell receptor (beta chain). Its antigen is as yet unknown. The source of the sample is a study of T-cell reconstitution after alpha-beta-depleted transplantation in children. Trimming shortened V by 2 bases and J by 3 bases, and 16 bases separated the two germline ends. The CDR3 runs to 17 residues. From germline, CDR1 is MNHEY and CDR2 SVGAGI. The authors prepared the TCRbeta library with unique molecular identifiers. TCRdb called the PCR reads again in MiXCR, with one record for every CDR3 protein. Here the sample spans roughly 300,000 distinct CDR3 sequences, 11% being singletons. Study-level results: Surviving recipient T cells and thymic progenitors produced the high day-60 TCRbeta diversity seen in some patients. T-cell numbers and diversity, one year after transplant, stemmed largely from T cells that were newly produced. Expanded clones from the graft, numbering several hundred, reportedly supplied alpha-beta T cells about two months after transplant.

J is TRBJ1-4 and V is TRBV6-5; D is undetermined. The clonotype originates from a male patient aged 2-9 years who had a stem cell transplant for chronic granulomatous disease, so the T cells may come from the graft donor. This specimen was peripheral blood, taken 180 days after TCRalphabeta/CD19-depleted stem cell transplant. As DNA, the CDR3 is TGTGCCAGCAGTTACCTCGGGTCCGGATCTTCTAATGAAAAACTGTTTTTT. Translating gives CASSYLGSGSSNEKLFF.